This TCR beta chain was captured in a study of OX40 agonist ivuxolimab in advanced cancers. Background on the study: Three dose-escalation patients had partial responses: one with hepatocellular carcinoma and two with cutaneous melanoma. General study findings and limits: The study found that CD8+ T cells averaged more expanded clones than CD4+. There were also nonresponders showing low normalized T-cell clonal expansion.

For this clone: What it binds is unknown.

Only in-frame clones appear in the TCRdb table, and some are missing; sequencing was by immunoSEQ multiplex PCR. This sample has tens of thousands of clones, with more than 85% found just once. This clonotype was sampled from an adult with an advanced solid tumor such as melanoma, head and neck, liver or kidney cancer. The source was CD4+ or CD8+ T cells sorted from blood, collected in a trial of the OX40 agonist ivuxolimab.

CDR3 sequence reads: CASSIASQGQYF. The CDR3 nucleotides read TGTGCCAGTAGTATAGCTTCGCAGGGCCAGTACTTC. The V and J genes are TRBV19 and TRBJ2-7, with a tentative D call TRBD1 (5 bases). The V and J ends lost 1 base and 10 bases respectively, with 11 bases between them. Germline loops: CDR1 LNHDA, CDR2 SQIVND (reference sequence). This CDR3 spans 12 amino acids.